These 13 T cell receptor beta chains originate from one sample sequenced in a study of early T cells in non-severe SARS-CoV-2 infection (dated by TCRdb to the early 2020s). Libraries were built with 5' RACE. Instrument used: NextSeq 500. TCRdb cleaned the public reads at Q25 with fastp, built clones with MiXCR and kept in-frame beta chains. Rows with one shared CDR3 protein collapse into an entry with the most common genes and DNA. For this sample the table gives over 30,000 distinct CDR3 sequences, of which approximately 8% were detected only once. Roughly 12% of the sample goes to the ten largest clones. Sequenced here: whole blood, sampled at baseline. The receptors were sampled from an adult who was a healthcare worker with PCR-confirmed SARS-CoV-2 infection or an uninfected control (not recorded which).

The V call is TRBV7-2, the J call TRBJ1-3; 8 bases line up with TRBD1. Germline V lookup: CDR1 SGHTA, CDR2 FQGNSA. The CDR3 loop spans 16 amino acids. V dropped 2 bases and J dropped 4; count of bases not matched to a gene: 7. Here the CDR3 DNA reads TGTGCCAGCAGCTTACCTGGCAGGGGGCCCGGAAACACCATATATTTT. This gives the protein CASSLPGRGPGNTIYF.

Details on this clonotype: A clone one base away is much larger, so this may be a read error. V is TRBV19 and J is TRBJ1-5; no definite D call. CDR1 is LNHDA, CDR2 SQIVND, per germline (reference sequence). Trimming stripped 5 bases from V and 0 bases from J, with 8 bases between. The CDR3 has 14 residues. CDR3 region: CASSEWYSNQPQHF. The CDR3 bases are TGTGCCAGTAGTGAGTGGTATAGCAATCAGCCCCAGCATTTT.

This clonotype was observed many times. The chain is built from TRBV2 and TRBJ1-5; D ambiguous. Germline CDR1 reads SNHLY; CDR2 reads FYNNEI. This CDR3 spans 17 amino acids. Trimming cost V 3 bases and J 0 bases, with 15 bases left between them. CDR3 loop: CASSDASAAYSNQPQHF. The CDR3 bases are TGTGCCAGCAGTGATGCGTCGGCAGCATATAGCAATCAGCCCCAGCATTTT.

The genes are TRBV5-5 and TRBJ1-1; D is uncertain. Germline V lookup: CDR1 SGHKS, CDR2 YYEKEE (reference sequence). Deletions cut 2 bases from V and 1 base from J, with 9 bases between. CDR3 length: 14 residues. This CDR3 reads CASSFAAANTEAFF. The CDR3 DNA reads TGTGCCAGCAGCTTTGCGGCAGCGAACACTGAAGCTTTCTTT.

Ten or more counts support this clonotype. The V call is TRBV29-1, the J call TRBJ2-2; D remains ambiguous. V was pared by 4 bases and J by 0 bases, with 12 bases between. Germline loops: CDR1 SQVTM, CDR2 ANQGSEA. This CDR3 region has 15 residues. Written as DNA, the CDR3 is TGCAGCGTTGTTTTCGGGCTAGCGAACACCGGGGAGCTGTTTTTT. Residues: CSVVFGLANTGELFF.

The V and J genes are TRBV5-5 and TRBJ2-1, with 10 positions matching TRBD1. The CDR3 is 14 amino acids. CDR1 and CDR2 (germline): SGHKS, YYEKEE (reference sequence). Trimming took 6 bases from V and 9 from J; bases not matched to a gene: 9. CDR3 amino acids: CASISGQGVGEQFF. CDR3 DNA sequence: TGTGCCAGCATCTCCGGACAGGGGGTAGGTGAGCAGTTCTTC.

This clonotype was recorded at least ten times. The chain recombines TRBV9 with TRBJ1-2, with D uncertain. Germline assignment: CDR1 SGDLS and CDR2 YYNGEE. The V gene lost 0 bases and the J gene lost 4 bases, with 7 bases spanning the gap. This CDR3 spans 13 amino acids. The CDR3 sequence is CASSVEDGYGYTF. DNA of the CDR3: TGTGCCAGCAGCGTAGAAGACGGCTATGGCTACACCTTC. The full variable domain, in which reference TRBV9 and TRBJ1-2 provide the parts outside the CDR3, is DSGVTQTPKHLITATGQRVTLRCSPRSGDLSVYWYQQSLDQGLQFLIQYYNGEERAKGNILERFSAQQFPDLHSELNLSSLELGDSALYFCASSVEDGYGYTFGSGTRLTVV.

The rearrangement uses TRBV29-1 and TRBJ2-5; D may be TRBD2 (7 bases). Trimming removed 7 bases at V and 5 bases at J, with 17 bases between. This CDR3 has 13 residues. CDR1 and CDR2 from the germline V gene are SQVTM and ANQGSEA. The CDR3 DNA follows: TGCAGCGGCTACGGGGGGCTGGGTGAGACCCAGTACTTC. Its translation is CSGYGGLGETQYF.

This rearrangement joins TRBV6-1 to TRBJ1-1; 8 nucleotides agree with TRBD1. The CDR3 is 14 residues long. Germline V CDR1 and CDR2: MNHNS, SASEGT. V was pared by 6 bases and J by 3 bases, with 6 bases of the junction left unmatched. CDR3 in amino acids: CASSNADRDTEAFF. The CDR3 DNA sequence: TGTGCCAGCAGCAACGCGGACAGGGACACTGAAGCTTTCTTT.

This clonotype showed up many times. This sequence joins TRBV11-2 and TRBJ1-6; no clear D. The CDR3 loop spans 12 amino acids. Germline V gives CDR1 SGHAT, CDR2 FQNNGV. V lost 3 bases to trimming and J lost 9 bases, with 6 bases between them. The CDR3 is CASSLNRSPLHF. CDR3 bases: TGTGCCAGCAGCTTGAATCGTTCACCCCTCCACTTT.

The chain employs TRBV10-3 and TRBJ2-7; the D gene is possibly TRBD2 (7 bases). The length of the CDR3 is 12 residues. Deletions cut 10 bases from V and 5 bases from J, with 15 bases between. Germline V gives CDR1 ENHRY, CDR2 SYGVKD. In DNA, the CDR3 is TGTGCCACCAGGGGAGGGCGGGACGAGCAGTACTTC. The encoded protein is CATRGGRDEQYF.

This clonotype was recorded at least ten times. The chain carries TRBV7-2 and TRBJ2-7; either TRBD1 or TRBD2 may supply D (5 bases each). V lost 6 bases to trimming and J lost 2 bases, with 14 bases between them. Germline V CDR1 and CDR2: SGHTA, FQGNSA. The CDR3 extends over 14 amino acids. DNA of the CDR3: TGTGCCAGCAGTCGGGGACCGGAGACCTACGAGCAGTACTTC. Translating gives CASSRGPETYEQYF.

The chain has TRBV20-1 and TRBJ1-2, with 8 bases lining up with TRBD1. The CDR3 contains 14 residues. Per the germline V gene, CDR1 is DFQATT and CDR2 is SNEGSKA (reference sequence). Losses at the gene ends were 0 bases for V and 4 bases for J; bases not matched to a gene: 4. CDR3 in DNA: TGCAGTGCTAGAGACAGGACAGGGACCTATGGCTACACCTTC. Translation: CSARDRTGTYGYTF.